The 30 T cell receptor beta chains presented below share a single source sample, sequenced in a study of blood T cell repertoires in COVID-19. Assay: immunoSEQ multiplex PCR; the TCRdb copy retains only in-frame clones and omits some. The data show roughly 250,000 clones, 84% seen once. The sample taken for sequencing was peripheral blood. The source is a man aged 50 or older with acute or convalescent COVID-19.

The V and J genes are TRBV9 and TRBJ2-3; 8 bases are shared with TRBD2. The CDR3 extends over 14 amino acids. Germline CDR1 SGDLS, CDR2 YYNGEE. The trim removed 2 bases at V and 4 bases at J, leaving 3 bases unmatched. CDR3 nucleotides: TGTGCCAGCAGCGTCGGGACTAGTGCAGATACGCAGTATTTT. Translated: CASSVGTSADTQYF.

The V gene is TRBV2, the J gene TRBJ2-7; tentative D call: TRBD1 (5 bases). The germline V and J ends were trimmed by 6 bases and 2 bases, with 14 bases remaining between them. This CDR3 spans 14 amino acids. The germline gives CDR1 SNHLY, CDR2 FYNNEI. The CDR3 nucleotides are TGTGCCAGCAGCGAGCAGGCAGGGCCCTACGAGCAGTACTTC. It is translated as CASSEQAGPYEQYF.

The chain is built from TRBV7-6 and TRBJ1-6; a weak D match, TRBD1 (6 bases). The CDR3 loop spans 13 amino acids. V was shortened by 5 bases and J by 13 bases, with 15 bases between the two germline ends. CDR1 SGHVS and CDR2 FNYEAQ come from the germline V gene. CDR3 amino acids: CASSGDTMSPLHF. CDR3 DNA sequence: TGTGCCAGCAGCGGGGACACCATGAGTCCCCTCCACTTT.

The genes are TRBV5-4 and TRBJ2-5; 7 nucleotides line up with TRBD2. Germline CDR1 reads SGHNT; CDR2 reads YYREEE (reference sequence). The V gene end was trimmed by 4 bases and the J gene end by 1 base; junction bases not matched to a gene: 4. The CDR3 is made up of 14 amino acids. The CDR3 bases are TGTGCCAGCAGCCTAACGGGGGGCCAAGAGACCCAGTACTTC. Translation: CASSLTGGQETQYF.

V usage is TRBV4-1 and J usage is TRBJ1-1, with D unresolved. Between the trimmed V and J ends, which lost 1 base and 0 bases, there was a span of 9 bases. The CDR3 is 15 residues long. Germline CDR1 is MGHRA and CDR2 is YSYEKL. DNA of the CDR3: TGCGCCAGCAGCCAAGTCCACAGTATGAACACTGAAGCTTTCTTT. This gives the protein CASSQVHSMNTEAFF.

The chain combines TRBV27 with TRBJ2-7, with D possibly TRBD2 on 5 matching bases. Trimming removed 8 bases at V and 2 bases at J, with 10 bases between. Germline CDR1 MNHEY, CDR2 SMNVEV (reference sequence). The length of the CDR3 is 12 residues. CDR3 loop: CASGLNPYEQYF. The CDR3 region has the DNA TGTGCCAGCGGACTGAACCCCTACGAGCAGTACTTC.

This clone was observed a few times. The rearrangement uses TRBV6-5 and TRBJ2-7, with TRBD1 identical over 9 bases. The V gene end was trimmed by 4 bases and the J gene end by 7 bases; junction bases not matched to a gene: 8. The CDR3 contains 14 residues. Germline loops: CDR1 MNHEY, CDR2 SVGAGI. In nucleotides, the CDR3 is TGTGCCAGCAGTTGGGGGACAGGGACGGGTGAGCAGTACTTC. Protein product: CASSWGTGTGEQYF.

The rearrangement uses TRBV5-1 and TRBJ2-6; TRBD2 might be the D (5 bases). This CDR3 region has 15 residues. V lost 2 bases and J 2 bases, leaving 8 bases between the germline ends. Germline values: CDR1 SGHRS, CDR2 YFSETQ. The CDR3 nucleotides read TGCGCCAGCAGCTTTGGGGAGCCTGGGGCCAACGTCCTGACTTTC. Amino acids: CASSFGEPGANVLTF.

The chain combines TRBV11-2 with TRBJ1-1, with 8 bases identical to TRBD1. CDR1 and CDR2 (germline): SGHAT, FQNNGV. The CDR3 is made up of 14 amino acids. After removal of 1 base from V and 10 bases from J, the junction contained 8 bases not matched to a gene. CDR3 sequence: CASSLAGTGTGAFF. The CDR3 nucleotides read TGTGCCAGCAGCTTAGCCGGGACAGGAACAGGAGCTTTCTTT.

This clone has a single count. This chain uses TRBV12-3 or TRBV12-4 with TRBJ1-5, with D hard to call. The germline V and J ends were trimmed by 7 bases and 4 bases, with 11 bases remaining between them. The CDR3 contains 13 residues. The CDR3 DNA is TGTGCCAGCAAGCGGGAGATGAATCAGCCCCAGCATTTT. Translation: CASKREMNQPQHF.

The chain joins TRBV5-4 to TRBJ2-1; 7 bases match TRBD1. The CDR3 is 13 amino acids. Germline V gene data show CDR1 as SGHNT and CDR2 as YYREEE (reference sequence). Unmatched junction bases numbered 5, after V lost 4 bases and J lost 7 bases. The CDR3 spells CASSPGQRNEQFF. The CDR3 DNA sequence: TGTGCCAGCAGCCCGGGACAGAGGAATGAGCAGTTCTTC.

Points on this clone: A read error may produce the germline difference seen at one junction end. The J gene is TRBJ2-1, the V gene TRBV7-7, with D possibly being TRBD2 (6 bases). The germline gives CDR1 SSHAT, CDR2 FNYEAQ (reference sequence). This CDR3 is built from 15 residues. CDR3 nucleotide sequence: TGTGCTAGCAGTCCTCTGGCGGGGAGCTACAATGAGCAGTTCTTC. Its protein product is CASSPLAGSYNEQFF.

The genes are TRBV30 and TRBJ1-1; 8 nucleotides agree with TRBD1. CDR3 size: 14 residues. V lost 4 bases to trimming and J lost 3 bases; unmatched junction nucleotides: 7. Germline values: CDR1 GTSNPN, CDR2 SVGIG (reference sequence). The CDR3 spells CAWNPDRVHTEAFF. In nucleotides, the CDR3 is TGTGCCTGGAACCCGGACAGGGTCCACACTGAAGCTTTCTTT.

This clone was counted ten times or more. V gene TRBV2 combines with J gene TRBJ2-1; 8 bases agree with TRBD1. Per the germline V gene, CDR1 is SNHLY and CDR2 is FYNNEI. J was trimmed by 8 bases and V by 9 bases; bases with no gene match: 3. The CDR3 contains 11 residues. The CDR3 nucleotides read TGTGCCAGTGCGACAGGGGATGAGCAGTTCTTC. Its translation is CASATGDEQFF.

V usage is TRBV5-4 and J usage is TRBJ1-3, with 8 nucleotides matching TRBD1. There are 16 residues in the CDR3. J was trimmed by 1 base and V by 4 bases; bases with no gene match: 7. Germline V CDR1 and CDR2: SGHNT, YYREEE (reference sequence). Here the CDR3 reads CASSLGTGASGNTIYF. The CDR3 DNA reads as TGTGCCAGCAGCCTGGGGACAGGAGCTTCTGGAAACACCATATATTTT.

The sample holds a few counts of this clone. The J gene is TRBJ2-7, the V gene TRBV12-3 or TRBV12-4; no definite D call. Trimming took off 3 bases at V and 6 bases at J, with 6 bases between the two ends. The CDR3 runs to 11 residues. DNA for the CDR3: TGTGCCAGCAGTTTGTTTCGCGAGCAGTACTTC. Translating it yields CASSLFREQYF.

This clone occurred once. The chain joins TRBV10-3 to TRBJ2-3; 7 nucleotides agree with TRBD1. The trim removed 6 bases at V and 8 bases at J, leaving 11 bases unmatched. Germline CDR1 reads ENHRY; CDR2 reads SYGVKD. This CDR3 comprises 14 residues. The CDR3 protein is CAIRDGTRQGTQYF. DNA of the CDR3: TGTGCCATCAGGGACGGGACGCGACAGGGTACGCAGTATTTT.

The chain combines TRBV19 with TRBJ2-7; tentatively, D is TRBD2 (6 bases). The V end lost 3 bases, the J end lost 0 bases, and 12 bases lay between the germline ends. This CDR3 has 15 residues. Germline V gene lookup returns CDR1 LNHDA and CDR2 SQIVND (reference sequence). The CDR3 sequence is CASSIPRGSSYEQYF. CDR3 nucleotide sequence: TGTGCCAGTAGTATCCCGCGGGGATCCTCCTACGAGCAGTACTTC.

This sequence joins TRBV18 and TRBJ2-7; D gene ambiguous. V was shortened by 3 bases and J by 2 bases, with 8 bases between the two germline ends. This CDR3 comprises 13 residues. Per germline, CDR1 KGHSH and CDR2 LQKENI. CDR3 amino acids: CASSPGSPYEQYF. The DNA for the CDR3 is TGTGCCAGCTCACCGGGCTCCCCCTACGAGCAGTACTTC.

The chain has TRBV11-1 and TRBJ2-3; the match to TRBD1 covers 7 bases. The CDR3 loop spans 14 amino acids. V was pared by 2 bases and J by 8 bases, with 7 bases of the junction left unmatched. Germline V CDR1 and CDR2: SGHAT, FQDESV (reference sequence). The chain's CDR3 is CASSLRQGSGTQYF. CDR3 DNA sequence: TGTGCCAGCAGCTTACGACAGGGTTCAGGTACGCAGTATTTT.

The rearrangement uses TRBV6-5 and TRBJ2-3; 8 positions agree with TRBD2. Germline assignment: CDR1 MNHEY and CDR2 SVGAGI. The CDR3 contains 15 residues. J lost 4 bases, V lost 0 bases, and 3 bases had no gene match. For the CDR3, the DNA is TGTGCCAGCAGTTACTCTACTAGCGGAGCAGATACGCAGTATTTT. The encoded protein is CASSYSTSGADTQYF.

The chain joins TRBV4-2 to TRBJ2-3; 13 bases fit TRBD2. The CDR3 is 18 amino acids. From germline, CDR1 is LGHNA and CDR2 YNFKEQ. Trimming at V came to 2 bases and at J to 1 base, leaving 6 bases not matched to a gene. CDR3 region: CASSQQGTSGMGTDTQYF. CDR3 sequence (DNA): TGTGCCAGCAGCCAACAGGGGACTAGCGGGATGGGCACAGATACGCAGTATTTT.

This clone was seen just once. This chain uses TRBV19 with TRBJ1-3; D gene uncertain. The CDR3 spans 14 residues. Trimming removed 4 bases at V and 1 base at J, with 8 bases between. CDR1 and CDR2 (germline): LNHDA, SQIVND (reference sequence). The CDR3 coding sequence is TGTGCCAGTAGTAGCGCCGCTTCTGGAAACACCATATATTTT. It yields the protein CASSSAASGNTIYF.

J is TRBJ2-7 and V is TRBV7-3, with TRBD1 matching 10 bases. The germline gives CDR1 SGHTA, CDR2 FQGTGA. This CDR3 is 15 amino acids long. Trimming removed 5 bases from V and 2 bases from J; junction bases left unmatched: 6. This CDR3 is CASSKTGTGAYEQYF. The CDR3 coding sequence is TGTGCCAGCAGCAAAACCGGGACAGGGGCCTACGAGCAGTACTTC.

This chain joins TRBV5-4 and TRBJ1-6, with no clear D. The CDR3 sequence is 13 residues long. The germline CDR1 and CDR2 sequences are SGHNT and YYREEE (reference sequence). V gave up 5 bases and J gave up 6 bases, with 9 bases separating them. CDR3 in amino acids: CASRADSNSPLHF. The CDR3 bases are TGTGCCAGCAGAGCAGACTCTAATTCACCCCTCCACTTT.

The chain recombines TRBV12-5 with TRBJ1-1, with 11 positions matching TRBD1. V lost 0 bases, J lost 3 bases, and 12 bases stayed unmatched. Germline V gene data show CDR1 as LGHNT and CDR2 as FRNRAP. The CDR3 is 19 amino acids. CDR3: CASGLVLPGQGERDTEAFF. Written as DNA, the CDR3 is TGTGCTAGTGGTTTGGTACTTCCGGGACAGGGGGAGAGAGACACTGAAGCTTTCTTT. Full variable domain (missing parts from reference TRBV12-5 and TRBJ1-1): DARVTQTPRHKVTEMGQEVTMRCQPILGHNTVFWYRQTMMQGLELLAYFRNRAPLDDSGMPKDRFSAEMPDATLATLKIQPSEPRDSAVYFCASGLVLPGQGERDTEAFFGQGTRLTVV.

This rearrangement joins TRBV19 to TRBJ1-4, with D possibly matching TRBD1 (6 bases). V lost 1 base and J 3 bases, leaving 12 bases between the germline ends. Germline V CDR1 and CDR2: LNHDA, SQIVND (reference sequence). There are 16 residues in the CDR3. As DNA, the CDR3 is TGTGCCAGTAGTATAGCTCTACAGGGAGCTAATGAAAAACTGTTTTTT. Its protein is CASSIALQGANEKLFF.

The sample holds one count of this clone. The V and J genes are TRBV15 and TRBJ2-1; 10 nucleotides agree with TRBD1. This CDR3 has 16 amino acids. The V and J ends lost 1 base and 7 bases, in that order; junction bases with no gene match: 7. Germline CDR1 and CDR2: LNHNV and YYDKDF (reference sequence). The CDR3 is CATSRGQGAVRNEQFF. Written as DNA, the CDR3 is TGTGCCACCAGCAGAGGACAGGGGGCAGTAAGAAATGAGCAGTTCTTC.

This sequence joins TRBV7-3 and TRBJ2-3; a weak D match, TRBD2 (7 bases). Germline assignment: CDR1 SGHTA and CDR2 FQGTGA. V was trimmed by 5 bases and J by 4 bases, leaving 19 bases between them. This CDR3 is built from 16 residues. For the CDR3, the DNA is TGTGCCAGCAGCAAGATGGCGAGGGGGAGGGCAGATACGCAGTATTTT. Amino acids: CASSKMARGRADTQYF. The full variable domain, its missing parts supplied by reference TRBV7-3 and TRBJ2-3, is GAGVSQTPSNKVTEKGKYVELRCDPISGHTALYWYRQSLGQGPEFLIYFQGTGAADDSGLPNDRFFAVRPEGSVSTLKIQRTERGDSAVYLCASSKMARGRADTQYFGPGTRLTVL.

DNA for the CDR3: TGTGCCAGCAGCGCCGGGGGTAGCGGGAGCTACGAGCAGTACTTC. It is translated as CASSAGGSGSYEQYF. V gene TRBV28 combines with J gene TRBJ2-7; 9 bases line up with TRBD2. Germline V gene sequence: CDR1 MDHEN, CDR2 SYDVKM. The CDR3 loop spans 15 amino acids. V dropped 6 bases and J dropped 3; count of bases not matched to a gene: 9.